A selection of T cell receptor beta chains follows, all from one sample in a study of OX40 agonist ivuxolimab in advanced cancers. TCRdb keeps only in-frame clones here, not all; method: immunoSEQ multiplex PCR. The repertoire holds 67,000 or so clones, over 85% seen once, with 0.85% to 1.2% in the top ten. The sequencing here drew on CD4+ or CD8+ T cells sorted from blood, taken in a trial of the OX40 agonist ivuxolimab. These TCRs come from an adult with an advanced solid tumor such as melanoma, head and neck, liver or kidney cancer. Each CDR3 is given with its conserved first and last residue. Fields, in order: V gene, D gene, CDR3 length, J gene, clone size, CDR3 DNA, CDR3 protein. A D gene is named only where the DNA matches it firmly. The listing skips clone size in some rows; elsewhere it reads once, few, many or a size class.

TRBV5-1	TRBD1	13	TRBJ2-7	-	TGCGCCAGCAGACCGGGGACAGCCTACGAGCAGTACTTC	CASRPGTAYEQYF
TRBV6-5	-	14	TRBJ2-5	-	TGTGCCAGCAGCCACTGGGGCTCAGGGGAGACCCAGTACTTC	CASSHWGSGETQYF
TRBV6-5	-	15	TRBJ1-2	-	TGTGCCAGCAGTTACTCGACGCAGACTAACTATGGCTACACCTTC	CASSYSTQTNYGYTF
TRBV2	-	15	TRBJ1-1	-	TGTGCCAGCAGTATCCGAGGGACACCGAACACTGAAGCTTTCTTT	CASSIRGTPNTEAFF
TRBV20-1	-	11	TRBJ2-5	-	TGCAGTGCCTGGCGACAAGAGACCCAGTACTTC	CSAWRQETQYF
TRBV29-1	-	14	TRBJ1-1	once	TGCAGCGCCCACCGGCAAGCTATGAACACTGAAGCTTTCTTT	CSAHRQAMNTEAFF
TRBV5-1	-	13	TRBJ1-2	-	TGCGCCAGCAGCTTGCTTAGGAACTATGGCTACACCTTC	CASSLLRNYGYTF
TRBV28	TRBD1	14	TRBJ1-2	-	TGTGCCAGCAGTTTAAGCGGGACAGTCCATGGCTACACCTTC	CASSLSGTVHGYTF
TRBV29-1	TRBD2	12	TRBJ2-3	-	TGCAGCGTTGATGCGGGAGCAGATACGCAGTATTTT	CSVDAGADTQYF
TRBV6-6	-	14	TRBJ1-3	-	TGTGCCAGCAGTTGGACAATCTCTGGAAACACCATATATTTT	CASSWTISGNTIYF
TRBV29-1	TRBD2	13	TRBJ2-7	once	TGCAGCGTTGAAAGTCCCGGGAGGGGCGAGCAGTACTTC	CSVESPGRGEQYF
TRBV5-4	-	14	TRBJ1-1	-	TGTGCCAGCAGCTTGGGACAGGCGAACACTGAAGCTTTCTTT	CASSLGQANTEAFF
TRBV27	TRBD2	14	TRBJ2-2	-	TGTGCCAGCAGTTTATTGCGGGGGATCGGGGAGCTGTTTTTT	CASSLLRGIGELFF
TRBV18	-	13	TRBJ1-5	-	TGTGCCAGCTCACCCCAAGTCAATCAGCCCCAGCATTTT	CASSPQVNQPQHF
TRBV6-1	TRBD2	15	TRBJ2-3	-	TGTGCCAGCAGTGAAGCTTCGGCGGGGGGTAATACGCAGTATTTT	CASSEASAGGNTQYF
TRBV29-1	-	15	TRBJ1-3	-	TGCAGCGTTGAAGATAGGACGGCCTCTGGAAACACCATATATTTT	CSVEDRTASGNTIYF
TRBV6-1	-	14	TRBJ1-3	-	TGTGCCAGCAGTGGACTGCACTCTGGAAACACCATATATTTT	CASSGLHSGNTIYF
TRBV4-2	-	17	TRBJ2-1	-	TGTGCCAGCAGCCAAGACGTAAACCGGGGGCAGAACAATGAGCAGTTCTTC	CASSQDVNRGQNNEQFF
TRBV7-9	TRBD2	15	TRBJ2-7	once	TGTGCCAGCAGCGAAAGAGCGGGGGGTTTCTACGAGCAGTACTTC	CASSERAGGFYEQYF
TRBV10-3	TRBD1	13	TRBJ2-7	-	TGTGCCATCAGTGGACAGGGCCACTACGAGCAGTACTTC	CAISGQGHYEQYF
TRBV11-2	-	14	TRBJ2-7	-	TGTGCCAGCAGCCTTGACAAGCCCTCCTACGAGCAGTACTTC	CASSLDKPSYEQYF
TRBV6-6	-	13	TRBJ1-1	-	TGTGCCAGCAGTTATACAACGAACACTGAAGCTTTCTTT	CASSYTTNTEAFF
TRBV23-1	-	13	TRBJ2-3	once	TGCGCCAGCAGTCGATCCGGGGCAGATACGCAGTATTTT	CASSRSGADTQYF
TRBV6-1	TRBD1	13	TRBJ2-4	-	TGTGCCAGCAGTGGAGGACAGGGGGACATTCAGTACTTC	CASSGGQGDIQYF
TRBV2	TRBD2	15	TRBJ2-3	-	TGTGCCAGCAGTGAAAGACTAGCGGGGGGAGGTACGCAGTATTTT	CASSERLAGGGTQYF
TRBV10-3	TRBD1	17	TRBJ1-3	-	TGTGCCATCAGTGGGGGAGTGACAGGGCTCTCTGGAAACACCATATATTTT	CAISGGVTGLSGNTIYF
TRBV6-1	TRBD2	18	TRBJ2-6	-	TGTGCCAGCAGTGAAGAGGGGAGGGCCGGTGCTGGGGCCAACGTCCTGACTTTC	CASSEEGRAGAGANVLTF
TRBV11-2	-	14	TRBJ2-5	-	TGTGCCAGCAGCTTAGTTCAGGGCCAAGAGACCCAGTACTTC	CASSLVQGQETQYF
TRBV30	-	13	TRBJ2-1	few	TGTGCCTGGAGTCTGGAGCGGAGAAATGAGCAGTTCTTC	CAWSLERRNEQFF
TRBV5-1	TRBD2	13	TRBJ2-7	-	TGCGCCAGCAGCTCGGGACTAGCGGGGGAGCAGTACTTC	CASSSGLAGEQYF
TRBV11-2	-	14	TRBJ2-2	-	TGTGCCAGCAGCCTGGACAGACTAACCGGGGAGCTGTTTTTT	CASSLDRLTGELFF
TRBV6-1	-	15	TRBJ2-5	-	TGTGCCAGCAGACCTACAGGGACTATTAAAGAGACCCAGTACTTC	CASRPTGTIKETQYF
TRBV28	-	13	TRBJ2-7	few	TGTGCCAGCATGGTCCCATCAGGGTACGAGCAGTACTTC	CASMVPSGYEQYF
TRBV18	TRBD1	16	TRBJ2-3	-	TGTGCCAGCTCAATAGAACAGGGGGCGATATCAGATACGCAGTATTTT	CASSIEQGAISDTQYF
TRBV6-5	-	13	TRBJ2-3	-	TGTGCCAGCAGCCCAAAATACTCAGATACGCAGTATTTT	CASSPKYSDTQYF
TRBV6-5	-	13	TRBJ1-2	-	TGTGCCAGCAGTTCCTCTACAGGGCGGGGCTACACCTTC	CASSSSTGRGYTF
TRBV10-3	-	16	TRBJ2-1	-	TGTGCCATCAGTGAGTCTCCCGGACTGGTAGGGAATGAGCAGTTCTTC	CAISESPGLVGNEQFF
TRBV5-1	TRBD1	15	TRBJ1-1	-	TGCGCCAGCAGCTTGGGGACAGGGATGAACACTGAAGCTTTCTTT	CASSLGTGMNTEAFF
TRBV11-2	-	13	TRBJ2-7	-	TGTGCCAGCAGGAGAGTGGGGTCCTACGAGCAGTACTTC	CASRRVGSYEQYF
TRBV11-2	-	15	TRBJ2-7	once	TGTGCCAGCAGCTTAGATTATTCTCCGGGATACGAGCAGTACTTC	CASSLDYSPGYEQYF
TRBV7-9	-	14	TRBJ1-6	-	TGTGCCAGCAGCGTGGGCTCCTATAATTCACCCCTCCACTTT	CASSVGSYNSPLHF
TRBV10-3	-	14	TRBJ2-3	-	TGTGCCACCCTCCGCGGCAGGGATACAGATACGCAGTATTTT	CATLRGRDTDTQYF